Below, 22 T cell receptor beta chains from the same sample are listed, as sequenced in a study of T cells in localized non-small cell lung cancer. Measured with immunoSEQ multiplex PCR; TCRdb has only the in-frame clones, and not every one. The sample contains approximately 140,000 clones, more than 70% of which appear only once. This specimen consisted of peripheral blood, obtained before any cancer treatment. These receptors originate from a female donor older than 55 with stage I lung adenocarcinoma.

The rearrangement joins TRBV2 to TRBJ1-2, with 7 bases lining up with TRBD1. This CDR3 contains 14 residues. V was clipped by 9 bases and J by 7 bases; unmatched bases: 14. Germline CDR1 reads SNHLY; CDR2 reads FYNNEI. The CDR3 protein is CARIRRTGVLGYTF. The DNA for the CDR3 is TGTGCCAGGATAAGGAGAACAGGGGTACTTGGCTACACCTTC.

The chain employs TRBV28 and TRBJ1-5; D call uncertain. The CDR3 extends over 16 amino acids. In germline, CDR1 is MDHEN, CDR2 SYDVKM. The germline V and J ends were trimmed by 5 bases and 1 base, with 15 bases remaining between them. Here the CDR3 reads CASSPRAGSSNQPQHF. DNA of the CDR3: TGTGCCAGCAGTCCCCGGGCAGGTTCGAGCAATCAGCCCCAGCATTTT. Full variable domain (outside the CDR3, taken from reference TRBV28 and TRBJ1-5): DVKVTQSSRYLVKRTGEKVFLECVQDMDHENMFWYRQDPGLGLRLIYFSYDVKMKEKGDIPEGYSVSREKKERFSLILESASTNQTSMYLCASSPRAGSSNQPQHFGDGTRLSIL.

The chain carries TRBV7-9 and TRBJ2-7; TRBD2 is a possible D gene (6 bases). Germline CDR1 and CDR2: SEHNR and FQNEAQ (reference sequence). Trimming shortened V by 5 bases and J by 4 bases, and 12 bases separated the two germline ends. This CDR3 is 13 amino acids long. The CDR3 DNA reads TGTGCCAGCAGCCCCGGGACTTTTTACGAGCAGTACTTC. It specifies CASSPGTFYEQYF.

This clone has just a few counts. V is TRBV30 and J is TRBJ1-1, with a tentative D call TRBD1 (5 bases). V was pared by 3 bases and J by 4 bases, with 15 bases between. CDR1 and CDR2 (germline): GTSNPN, SVGIG (reference sequence). The CDR3 sequence is 14 residues long. Here the CDR3 DNA reads TGTGCCTGGAGGGGGGTCGGCACGACCACTGAAGCTTTCTTT. Amino acid sequence: CAWRGVGTTTEAFF.

The chain uses TRBV5-4 and TRBJ2-3, with 8 positions matching TRBD2. The CDR3 consists of 16 residues. Trimming removed 3 bases from V and 2 bases from J; junction bases left unmatched: 8. The germline CDR1 and CDR2 sequences are SGHNT and YYREEE (reference sequence). CDR3 nucleotide sequence: TGTGCCAGCAGCTCGGGGGTTAGCGGGACCACAGATACGCAGTATTTT. It is translated as CASSSGVSGTTDTQYF.

The chain recombines TRBV5-4 with TRBJ2-1; D is uncertain. CDR3 size: 14 residues. Germline assignment: CDR1 SGHNT and CDR2 YYREEE (reference sequence). Trimming took off 5 bases at V and 9 bases at J, with 18 bases between the two ends. In DNA form, the CDR3 reads TGTGCCAGCAGAAAAGACTGGCTCTCGATTGAGCAGTTCTTC. Its translation is CASRKDWLSIEQFF.

The chain combines TRBV9 with TRBJ1-2; 7 bases fit TRBD1. The CDR3 extends over 16 amino acids. Germline V gene sequence: CDR1 SGDLS, CDR2 YYNGEE. V lost 4 bases to trimming and J lost 3 bases; unmatched junction nucleotides: 12. The CDR3 protein is CASSREGAHTDYGYTF. In nucleotides, the CDR3 is TGTGCCAGCAGCAGAGAGGGGGCCCATACTGACTATGGCTACACCTTC.

This clone was detected a few times. The gene calls are TRBV27 and TRBJ1-2, with D possibly TRBD1 on 5 matching bases. The CDR3 is 13 amino acids. V was pared by 3 bases and J by 6 bases, with 11 bases between. Germline CDR1 is MNHEY and CDR2 is SMNVEV (reference sequence). Here the CDR3 DNA reads TGTGCCAGCAGTTTCCGCCAGGGCGATGGCTACACCTTC. Residues: CASSFRQGDGYTF.

A remark on this clone: The junction differs from germline at one of its ends, possibly a read error. J is TRBJ2-1 and V is TRBV11-3; D call uncertain. Germline loops: CDR1 SGHNT, CDR2 YENEEA. The CDR3 totals 15 residues. The chain's CDR3 is CASSPGFLSSNEQFF. The DNA of the CDR3 is TGTGCCAGCAGCCCCGGGTTCCTCTCCTCCAATGAGCAGTTCTTC.

The chain is built from TRBV28 and TRBJ2-7, with unresolved D. Trimming pared 6 bases from V and 4 bases from J, leaving 10 bases between. The CDR3 is 12 residues long. From germline, CDR1 is MDHEN and CDR2 SYDVKM. CDR3 in amino acids: CASSLRWYEQYF. CDR3 nucleotide sequence: TGTGCCAGCAGCCTCAGATGGTACGAGCAGTACTTC.

Of note for this clone: Other DNA sequences from this sample encode an identical CDR3 as well. The rearrangement links TRBV5-1 to TRBJ1-2, with 8 bases that match TRBD1. In germline, CDR1 is SGHRS, CDR2 YFSETQ. V lost 4 bases, J lost 4 bases, and 3 bases stayed unmatched. This CDR3 is 13 amino acids long. The CDR3 coding sequence is TGCGCCAGCAGCCCAGGGACAGGCTATGGCTACACCTTC. Its translation: CASSPGTGYGYTF.

The V gene is TRBV7-9, the J gene TRBJ2-7, with 9 positions matching TRBD1. V shed 7 bases and J 4 bases; nucleotides not matched to a gene: 17. This CDR3 has 17 amino acids. Germline V gives CDR1 SEHNR, CDR2 FQNEAQ (reference sequence). The CDR3 region has the DNA TGTGCCAGCACCTCCACCGGCGTCGGGACAGGGAAGTACGAGCAGTACTTC. It codes for CASTSTGVGTGKYEQYF.

The V and J genes are TRBV10-2 and TRBJ2-3; possible D gene TRBD1, 5 bases. The germline V and J ends were trimmed by 3 bases and 2 bases, with 15 bases remaining between them. CDR1 and CDR2 (germline): WSHSY, SAAADI. The CDR3 is made up of 16 amino acids. CDR3 protein: CASSETLGVFTDTQYF. CDR3 bases: TGCGCCAGCAGTGAAACCTTAGGGGTCTTCACAGATACGCAGTATTTT.

The chain couples TRBV6-5 to TRBJ2-1, with TRBD2 matching 12 bases. The CDR3 is 16 amino acids. The V gene end was trimmed by 2 bases and the J gene end by 4 bases; junction bases not matched to a gene: 3. Germline lookup yields CDR1 MNHEY and CDR2 SVGAGI. Written as DNA, the CDR3 is TGTGCCAGCAGTTACAGGGGGACTAGCGGGTACAATGAGCAGTTCTTC. It is translated as CASSYRGTSGYNEQFF.

The chain recombines TRBV6-5 with TRBJ2-3; 10 nucleotides line up with TRBD1. The V gene's germline CDR1 is MNHEY and CDR2 SVGAGI. V shed 5 bases, J shed 3 bases, and the junction held 2 bases outside the gene matches. The CDR3 covers 14 residues. The chain's CDR3 is CASSRGQGTDTQYF. Written as DNA, the CDR3 is TGTGCCAGCAGTCGGGGACAGGGGACAGATACGCAGTATTTT.

V and J are TRBV7-9 and TRBJ2-7, with 12 bases fitting TRBD2. Trimming at V came to 7 bases and at J to 4 bases, leaving 5 bases not matched to a gene. The CDR3 contains 14 residues. Germline V gives CDR1 SEHNR, CDR2 FQNEAQ (reference sequence). In DNA, the CDR3 is TGTGCCAGCAACCCCGGGACTAGCGGGTACGAGCAGTACTTC. Protein sequence: CASNPGTSGYEQYF.

The rearrangement links TRBV27 to TRBJ1-5; TRBD1 matches 8 bases. Germline values: CDR1 MNHEY, CDR2 SMNVEV (reference sequence). V shed 5 bases, J shed 1 base, and the junction held 10 bases outside the gene matches. The CDR3 is 17 amino acids. As DNA, the CDR3 is TGTGCCAGCAGTCTACCGACAGGGGCTAGGAGCAATCAGCCCCAGCATTTT. Encoded protein: CASSLPTGARSNQPQHF.

The rearrangement uses TRBV9 and TRBJ1-1; weak D call: TRBD1 (6 bases). The CDR3 runs to 15 residues. CDR1 is SGDLS and CDR2 is YYNGEE in the germline V gene. Trimming took 0 bases from V and 10 from J, leaving 19 bases between them. The CDR3: CASSVVRDIKARAFF. The DNA for the CDR3 is TGTGCCAGCAGCGTAGTGAGGGACATCAAGGCACGAGCTTTCTTT.

V and J are TRBV29-1 and TRBJ2-1; D may match TRBD1 or TRBD2 (5 bases each). This CDR3 is 10 amino acids long. Per the germline V gene, CDR1 is SQVTM and CDR2 is ANQGSEA. Trimming pared 7 bases from V and 7 bases from J, leaving 8 bases between. CDR3: CSAGTNEQFF. CDR3 DNA sequence: TGCAGCGCCGGGACGAATGAGCAGTTCTTC.

This clone was detected only once. The chain recombines TRBV4-2 with TRBJ2-3; D is uncertain. The CDR3 is made up of 16 amino acids. Trimming pared 1 base from V and 0 bases from J, leaving 11 bases between. Germline assignment: CDR1 LGHNA and CDR2 YNFKEQ. The CDR3 sequence is CASSQGLPPSTDTQYF. CDR3 coding DNA: TGTGCCAGCAGCCAAGGGCTTCCACCTAGCACAGATACGCAGTATTTT.

This clone came up once. The identical CDR3 is also encoded by other nucleotide sequences in the sample. V and J are TRBV5-1 and TRBJ2-6, with TRBD2 as a possible D gene (5 bases). Trimming removed 0 bases from V and 2 bases from J, with 6 bases in between. Germline values: CDR1 SGHRS, CDR2 YFSETQ. The CDR3 extends over 15 amino acids. CDR3 sequence: CASSLGGTGANVLTF. The DNA of the CDR3 is TGCGCCAGCAGCTTGGGAGGGACTGGGGCCAACGTCCTGACTTTC. Drawing the rest from reference TRBV5-1 and TRBJ2-6, the complete variable domain is KAGVTQTPRYLIKTRGQQVTLSCSPISGHRSVSWYQQTPGQGLQFLFEYFSETQRNKGNFPGRFSGRQFSNSRSEMNVSTLELGDSALYLCASSLGGTGANVLTFGAGSRLTVL.

This rearrangement joins TRBV10-3 to TRBJ1-1, with TRBD1 matching 7 bases. Losses at the gene ends were 6 bases for V and 1 base for J; bases not matched to a gene: 5. CDR1 and CDR2 from the germline V gene are ENHRY and SYGVKD. This CDR3 contains 14 residues. CDR3 DNA sequence: TGTGCCATCAGGGCCCAGGGGGGGAACACTGAAGCTTTCTTT. Its translation is CAIRAQGGNTEAFF.